This T cell receptor (beta chain) was profiled in a study of PD-1 and CTLA-4 blockade in melanoma. TCRdb's copy holds only in-frame clones and misses some; the assay was immunoSEQ multiplex PCR. The table has some 11,000 clones, approximately 85% seen once. The source was CD8+ T cells from peripheral blood, collected from a patient given anti-PD-1 treatment. This TCR derives from a human donor with melanoma.

This chain's CDR3 is CASSARDRGWETQYF. DNA of the CDR3: TGTGCCAGCAGCGCCCGGGACAGGGGATGGGAGACCCAGTACTTC. The gene calls are TRBV27 and TRBJ2-5, with TRBD1 matching 10 bases. Trimming took 6 bases from V and 5 from J; bases not matched to a gene: 9. Germline V CDR1 and CDR2: MNHEY, SMNVEV (reference sequence). CDR3 length: 15 amino acids.